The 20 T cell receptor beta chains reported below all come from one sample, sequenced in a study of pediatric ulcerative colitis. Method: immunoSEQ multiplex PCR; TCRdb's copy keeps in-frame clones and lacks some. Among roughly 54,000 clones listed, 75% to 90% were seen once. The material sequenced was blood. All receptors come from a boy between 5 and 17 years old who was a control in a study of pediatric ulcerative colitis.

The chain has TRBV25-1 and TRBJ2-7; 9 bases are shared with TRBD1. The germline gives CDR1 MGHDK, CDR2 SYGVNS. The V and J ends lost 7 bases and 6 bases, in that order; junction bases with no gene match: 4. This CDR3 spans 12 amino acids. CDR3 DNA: TGTGCCAGCACGGGACAGGGCTCCGAGCAGTACTTC. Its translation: CASTGQGSEQYF.

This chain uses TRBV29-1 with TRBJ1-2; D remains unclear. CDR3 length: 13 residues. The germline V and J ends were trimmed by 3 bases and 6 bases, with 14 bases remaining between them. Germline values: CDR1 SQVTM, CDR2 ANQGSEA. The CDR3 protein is CSVDLLHQNGYTF. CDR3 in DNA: TGCAGCGTTGACCTCCTCCATCAGAATGGCTACACCTTC.

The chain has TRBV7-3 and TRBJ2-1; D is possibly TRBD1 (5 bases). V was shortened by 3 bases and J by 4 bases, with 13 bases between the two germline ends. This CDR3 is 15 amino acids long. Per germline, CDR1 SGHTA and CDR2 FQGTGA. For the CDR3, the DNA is TGTGCCAGCAGCTTTGGAACAGGCCCATACAATGAGCAGTTCTTC. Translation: CASSFGTGPYNEQFF.

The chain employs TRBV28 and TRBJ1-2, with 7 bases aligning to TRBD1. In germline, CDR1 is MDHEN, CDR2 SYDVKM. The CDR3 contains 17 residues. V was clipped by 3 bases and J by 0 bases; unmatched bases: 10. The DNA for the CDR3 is TGTGCCAGCAGTTTCCCCAGGGGGACTGGCTCTAACTATGGCTACACCTTC. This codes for CASSFPRGTGSNYGYTF.

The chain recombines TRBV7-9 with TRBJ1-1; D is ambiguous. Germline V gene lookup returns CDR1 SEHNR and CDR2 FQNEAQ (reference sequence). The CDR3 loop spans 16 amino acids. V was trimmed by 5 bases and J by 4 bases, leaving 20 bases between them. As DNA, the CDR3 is TGTGCCAGCAGCAGATCAGACGGGCGAAAGGGCACTGAAGCTTTCTTT. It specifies CASSRSDGRKGTEAFF.

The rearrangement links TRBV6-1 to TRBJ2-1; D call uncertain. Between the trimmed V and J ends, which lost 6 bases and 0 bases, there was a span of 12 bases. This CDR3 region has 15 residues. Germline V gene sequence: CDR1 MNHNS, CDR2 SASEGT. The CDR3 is CASRGGTSSYNEQFF. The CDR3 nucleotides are TGTGCCAGCAGGGGTGGTACGAGCTCCTACAATGAGCAGTTCTTC.

The CDR3 region has the DNA TGTGCCAGCAGCCAGGGCTCGGGGTACAATGAGCAGTTCTTC. Its translation: CASSQGSGYNEQFF. The V gene is TRBV14, the J gene TRBJ2-1, with D possibly being TRBD2 (5 bases). Germline loops: CDR1 SGHDN, CDR2 FVKESK. The CDR3 covers 14 residues. V lost 3 bases and J lost 4, with 10 bases in between.

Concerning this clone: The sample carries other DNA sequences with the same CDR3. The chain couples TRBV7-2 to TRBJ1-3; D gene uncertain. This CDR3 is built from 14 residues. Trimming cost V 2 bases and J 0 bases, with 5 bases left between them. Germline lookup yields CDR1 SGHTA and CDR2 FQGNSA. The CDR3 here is CASSLSGSGNTIYF. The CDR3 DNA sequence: TGTGCCAGCAGCTTAAGTGGCTCTGGAAACACCATATATTTT.

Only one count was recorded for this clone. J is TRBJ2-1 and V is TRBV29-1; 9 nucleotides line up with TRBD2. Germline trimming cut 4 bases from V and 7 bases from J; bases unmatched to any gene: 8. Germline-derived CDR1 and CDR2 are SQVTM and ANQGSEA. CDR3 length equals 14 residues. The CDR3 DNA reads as TGCAGCGTTGTTAGCGGGAGTTCGTGGAATGAGCAGTTCTTC. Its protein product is CSVVSGSSWNEQFF.

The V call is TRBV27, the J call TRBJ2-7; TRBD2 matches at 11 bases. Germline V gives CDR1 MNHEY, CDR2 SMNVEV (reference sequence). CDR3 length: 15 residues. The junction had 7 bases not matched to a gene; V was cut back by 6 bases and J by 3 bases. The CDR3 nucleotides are TGTGCCAGCAGGTTAGCGGGAGGGCCAGTCTACGAGCAGTACTTC. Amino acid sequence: CASRLAGGPVYEQYF.

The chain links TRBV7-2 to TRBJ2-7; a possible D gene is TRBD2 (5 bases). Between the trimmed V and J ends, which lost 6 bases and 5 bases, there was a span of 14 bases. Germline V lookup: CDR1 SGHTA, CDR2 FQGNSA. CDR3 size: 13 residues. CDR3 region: CASRRAGSNEQYF. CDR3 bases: TGTGCCAGCAGGAGGGCAGGTAGCAACGAGCAGTACTTC.

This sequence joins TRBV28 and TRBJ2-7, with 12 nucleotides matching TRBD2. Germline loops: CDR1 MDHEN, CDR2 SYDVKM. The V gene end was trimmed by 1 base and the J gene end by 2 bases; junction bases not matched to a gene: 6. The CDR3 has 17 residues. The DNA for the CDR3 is TGTGCCAGCAGTTTATTGCCTAGCGGGAGGGCCGCCTACGAGCAGTACTTC. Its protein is CASSLLPSGRAAYEQYF.

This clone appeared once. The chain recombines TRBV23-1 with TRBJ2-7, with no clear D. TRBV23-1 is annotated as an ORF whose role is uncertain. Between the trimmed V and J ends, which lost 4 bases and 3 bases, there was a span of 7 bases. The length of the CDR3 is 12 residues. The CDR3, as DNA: TGCGCCAGCAGTCCGGATTTCTACGAGCAGTACTTC. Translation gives CASSPDFYEQYF.

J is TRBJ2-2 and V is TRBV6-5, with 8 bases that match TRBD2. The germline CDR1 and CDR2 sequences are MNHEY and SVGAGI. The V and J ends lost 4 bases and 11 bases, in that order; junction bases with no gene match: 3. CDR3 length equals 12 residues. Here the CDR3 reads CASSSTSGELFF. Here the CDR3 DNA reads TGTGCCAGCAGTTCTACTAGCGGTGAGCTGTTTTTT.

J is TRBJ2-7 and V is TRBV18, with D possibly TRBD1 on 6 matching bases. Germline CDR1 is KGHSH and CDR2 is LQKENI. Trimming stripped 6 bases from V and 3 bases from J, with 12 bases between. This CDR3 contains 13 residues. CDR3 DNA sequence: TGTGCCAGCTCGCACCGGGACAACTACGAGCAGTACTTC. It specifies CASSHRDNYEQYF.

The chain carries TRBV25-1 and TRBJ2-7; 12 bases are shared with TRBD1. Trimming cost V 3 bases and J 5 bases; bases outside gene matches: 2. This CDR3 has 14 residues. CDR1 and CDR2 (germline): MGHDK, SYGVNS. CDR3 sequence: CASSDGTGGHEQYF. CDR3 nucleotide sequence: TGTGCCAGCAGTGATGGGACAGGGGGCCACGAGCAGTACTTC.

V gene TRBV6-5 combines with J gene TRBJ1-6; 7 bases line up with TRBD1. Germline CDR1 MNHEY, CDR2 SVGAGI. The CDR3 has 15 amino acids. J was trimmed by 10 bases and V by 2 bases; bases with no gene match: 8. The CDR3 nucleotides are TGTGCCAGCAGTTACGACAGGGTGAAAAACTCACCCCTCCACTTT. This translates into CASSYDRVKNSPLHF.

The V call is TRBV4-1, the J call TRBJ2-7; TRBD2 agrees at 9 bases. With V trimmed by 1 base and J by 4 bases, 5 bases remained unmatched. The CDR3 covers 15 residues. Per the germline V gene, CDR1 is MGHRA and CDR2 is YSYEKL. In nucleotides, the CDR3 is TGCGCCAGCAGCCAAGTGTCTAGCGGGAAATACGAGCAGTACTTC. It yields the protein CASSQVSSGKYEQYF.

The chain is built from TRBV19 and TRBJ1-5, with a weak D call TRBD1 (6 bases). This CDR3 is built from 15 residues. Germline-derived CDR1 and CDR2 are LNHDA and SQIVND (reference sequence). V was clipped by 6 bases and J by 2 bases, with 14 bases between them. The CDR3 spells CASRGTGGRNQPQHF. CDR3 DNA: TGTGCCAGTAGGGGAACTGGGGGGCGCAATCAGCCCCAGCATTTT.

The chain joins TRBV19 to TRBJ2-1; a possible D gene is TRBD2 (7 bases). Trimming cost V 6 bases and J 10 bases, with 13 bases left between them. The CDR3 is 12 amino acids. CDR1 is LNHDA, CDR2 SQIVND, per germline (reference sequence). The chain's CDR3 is CASSQGGTEQFF. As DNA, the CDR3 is TGTGCCAGTAGCCAGGGAGGGACAGAGCAGTTCTTC.